The source of this T cell receptor (beta chain) is a study of blood T cell repertoires in COVID-19. Turning to the study itself: PBMCs, B-cell-depleted T cells, or T cells provided the cDNA or gDNA that made up the material.

TCRdb's table, derived via immunoSEQ multiplex PCR, lists solely in-frame clones and lacks some. The data show about 280,000 clones, approximately 88% seen once. Germline CDR1 reads WNHNN; CDR2 reads SYGVQD (reference sequence). V lost 5 bases and J lost 5; bases outside the gene matches: 5. This CDR3 spans 14 amino acids. The specimen was peripheral blood. The receptor was isolated from a man between 45 and 60 years old with acute or convalescent COVID-19. J is TRBJ2-2 and V is TRBV10-1; TRBD1 matches 7 bases. The CDR3 nucleotides read TGCGCCAGCAGTACGGGACAGCGGACCGGGGAGCTGTTTTTT. Translating gives CASSTGQRTGELFF.